This T cell receptor beta chain was retrieved from a study of TIL therapy for anti-PD-1-resistant metastatic lung cancer (dated by TCRdb to the early 2020s). The study in broad terms: Tumors were harvested prior to any PD-1/PD-L1 blockade, after which nivolumab was administered to patients, and lymphodepletion, expanded TIL infusion and IL-2 were given to patients who progressed. A median age of around 54 years (range about 38-80) and a median tumor PD-L1 proportion score of approximately 6% were recorded among enrolled patients. The cohort was composed predominantly of lung adenocarcinoma, with a handful of EGFR-mutant and two ALK-rearranged tumors included, and half of patients were identified as current or former smokers. A median non-synonymous tumor mutation burden of 1.5 mutations per megabase was determined across the cohort by whole-exome sequencing. T cell receptor beta sequencing of tumor and peripheral blood was used to follow clonotypes across the tumor, the expanded TIL product and serial blood samples.

A note on this clone: Its specific antigen is unknown. No base-level quality is on record; no much larger clone is a single base apart.

The time point label corresponds to: pre-treatment sample, taken before nivolumab and TIL therapy. Between October 2017 and early 2020, a dual-center phase I trial enrolled adults who had stage 4 NSCLC. Samples were obtained from a single-arm, open-label phase I trial in which tumor-infiltrating lymphocyte therapy with nivolumab was evaluated in advanced non-small cell lung cancer. Blood mononuclear cells were isolated from EDTA tubes by Ficoll gradient and were snap-frozen as pellets, and DNA was extracted with a Qiagen mini-prep kit. TCR beta CDR3 regions were amplified from genomic DNA by bias-controlled multiplex PCR with the immunoSEQ v3 hsTCRB kit. An Illumina NextSeq 500 was used to sequence the TCR libraries, reaching 1.5 million to 2.5 million read pairs at survey level or about 4.5-6.5 million at deep level. In the authors' own workflow: V, D and J genes were assigned, non-productive sequences were removed, and clonality was reported by immunoSEQ Analyzer software. To compare repertoires between infused TIL and blood, productive Simpson clonality was used along with the Morisita overlap index of productive TRB rearrangements. Absolute clonotype counts in blood were estimated as lymphocyte count times CD3+ fraction times the clone's productive frequency. The clones in this table, taken by TCRdb from immuneACCESS, are in-frame only. Not every clone is retained; where verified, under half of the shortfall comes from an unresolved V gene, and the cause of the rest is unknown. The V and J calls and clone size are taken from that table; D and trimming were inferred from the DNA. The sample records approximately 57,000 clones, 70% to 90% of which are singletons. The top ten clonotypes cover 2.9% of the sample.

The CDR3 goes from the cysteine to the phenylalanine over 17 residues. Only CDR3 DNA is held: 51 bases, read in frame from base 1. CDR1 and CDR2 (WSHSY, SAAADI) derive from the germline V gene. V and J are trimmed by 4 bases and 2 bases, and the gene matches miss 8 bases of the junction. The full study reports these points: The baseline peripheral repertoire was partially replaced by infused TIL clonotypes, which then decayed over months, and no apparent association between persistence and response was found. The study protocol defined all tumor marker inferences as exploratory. The cohort was highly selected, with more treatment-naive, never-smoker and oncogene-addicted patients than typical, limiting generalizability.

This TCR was recovered from a person between 25 and 80 years old with non-small cell lung cancer. The material was blood, obtained at baseline. The V and J segments used are TRBV10-2 and TRBJ2-4; TRBD1 aligns with 10 central bases. The sequenced DNA: TGCGCCAGCAGTGGACCGACAGGGGGCTCGACCAAAAACATTCAGTACTTC. Translated, it gives CASSGPTGGSTKNIQYF.